This paragraph covers one TCR beta chain sequence. Its matching antigen is unknown. As an off-target read in a library built for alpha chains, this beta chain has a frequency of little significance. The data are from a study of spatial heterogeneity in lung cancer. Study at large: In tumor regions TCR transcript counts correlated strongly with a matched bulk RNA-seq T cell module score. Whole-study findings and limits: Tumors with more nonsynonymous mutations had more expanded intratumoral alpha and beta TCRs. Ubiquitous and regional expanded TCR counts mirrored ubiquitous and regional nonsynonymous mutation counts, respectively.

This CDR3 has 16 residues. The V end lost 4 bases, the J end lost 1 base, and 14 bases lay between the germline ends. Germline assignment: CDR1 MNHNS and CDR2 SASEGT. The time point was: sample taken at primary tumor resection. In the library, each TCR cDNA molecule bore its own unique molecular identifier. One entry per CDR3 protein results from TCRdb running MiXCR on the 5' RACE reads. The sample has over 700 distinct CDR3 sequences; 39% are singletons. Sequencing was performed on lung tumor tissue, taken at surgery. J is TRBJ1-5 and V is TRBV6-1; a weak D match, TRBD1 (5 bases). The sequence was collected from a male donor with early-stage non-small cell lung cancer. CDR3 bases: TGTGCCAGCAGTGTTCTGTCGACAGAAAGCAATCAGCCCCAGCATTTT. The encoded protein is CASSVLSTESNQPQHF.